These T cell receptor beta chains were read from a single sample in a study of cytomegalovirus exposure and HLA in healthy donors. Sequencing used immunoSEQ multiplex PCR; TCRdb keeps in-frame clones, though not all of them. The sample gives about 120,000 clones, 75% to 90% of which show up once; 8% to 9% is in the top ten. Sequencing was carried out using PBMCs. The source of these receptors is a female donor in good health and CMV-seropositive. Both conserved end residues are part of each CDR3. The D gene is left open where the match is weak. Only part of the rows carry a size: once, few, many, or a class if the clone is expanded.

V	size	J	length	D	CDR3	DNA
TRBV27	few	TRBJ1-2	14	NA	CASGSPTARGGYTF	TGTGCCAGCGGGTCTCCGACAGCCCGCGGAGGCTACACCTTC
TRBV18	NA	TRBJ1-5	14	NA	CASSEDNSNQPQHF	TGTGCCAGCTCAGAAGACAATAGCAATCAGCCCCAGCATTTT
TRBV30	few	TRBJ2-7	13	NA	CAWNLGVSYEQYF	TGTGCCTGGAACTTAGGGGTTTCCTACGAGCAGTACTTC
TRBV4-3	NA	TRBJ2-3	15	NA	CASSQSLAATDTQYF	TGCGCCAGCAGCCAATCACTAGCCGCGACAGATACGCAGTATTTT
TRBV7-2	NA	TRBJ1-3	13	NA	CASSLVAANTIYF	TGTGCCAGCAGCTTAGTAGCGGCAAACACCATATATTTT
TRBV7-8	NA	TRBJ2-2	15	TRBD1	CASSSRQGNTGELFF	TGTGCCAGCAGCTCCCGACAGGGGAACACCGGGGAGCTGTTTTTT
TRBV29-1	NA	TRBJ1-4	12	NA	CSAQEAVEKLFF	TGCAGCGCCCAGGAGGCAGTTGAAAAACTGTTTTTT
TRBV2	NA	TRBJ2-7	12	NA	CASSGVSYEQYF	TGTGCCAGCAGTGGAGTCTCCTACGAGCAGTACTTC
TRBV30	NA	TRBJ1-5	16	TRBD1	CAWSVPPGGPWQPQHF	TGTGCCTGGAGTGTACCCCCAGGGGGCCCGTGGCAGCCCCAGCATTTT
TRBV6-6	NA	TRBJ1-5	14	NA	CASSYGADYQPQHF	TGTGCCAGCAGTTATGGGGCCGATTATCAGCCCCAGCATTTT
TRBV7-6	NA	TRBJ2-1	14	NA	CASSLDYSYNEQFF	TGTGCCAGCAGCTTAGATTACTCCTACAATGAGCAGTTCTTC